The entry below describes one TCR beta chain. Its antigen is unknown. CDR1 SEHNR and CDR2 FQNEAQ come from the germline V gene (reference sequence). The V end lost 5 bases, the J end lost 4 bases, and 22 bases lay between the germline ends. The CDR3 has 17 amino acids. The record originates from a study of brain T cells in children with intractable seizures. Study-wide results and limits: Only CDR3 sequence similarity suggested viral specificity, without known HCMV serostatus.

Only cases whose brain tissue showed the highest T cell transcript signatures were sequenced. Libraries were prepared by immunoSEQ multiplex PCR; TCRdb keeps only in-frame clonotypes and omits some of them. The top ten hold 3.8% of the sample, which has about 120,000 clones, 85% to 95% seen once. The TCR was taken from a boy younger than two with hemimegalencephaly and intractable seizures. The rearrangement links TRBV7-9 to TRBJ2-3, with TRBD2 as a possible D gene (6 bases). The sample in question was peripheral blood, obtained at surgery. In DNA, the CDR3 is TGTGCCAGCAGCCCCCGTCGTTGGGGGAGGAACTCAGATACGCAGTATTTT. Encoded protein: CASSPRRWGRNSDTQYF.